This T cell receptor (beta chain) was documented in a study of tumor-infiltrating lymphocytes in oesophageal squamous cell carcinoma. This clonotype was observed a few times. CDR1 and CDR2 from the germline V gene are SGHVS and FNYEAQ. This CDR3 spans 14 amino acids. The V end lost 2 bases, the J end lost 9 bases, and 14 bases lay between the germline ends. Each CDR3 protein is one row after TCRdb ran MiXCR on the PCR reads. This table holds 10,000 to 15,000 distinct CDR3 sequences, 55% to 65% found once. The chain is built from TRBV7-6 and TRBJ2-1, with D possibly TRBD1 on 5 matching bases. This receptor was taken from a female donor with esophageal squamous cell carcinoma. The sequencing input was esophageal tumor tissue. CDR3 protein: CASSLFGDRGEQFF. CDR3 sequence (DNA): TGTGCCAGCAGCTTATTTGGGGATAGGGGTGAGCAGTTCTTC.